The clone carrying this TCR beta chain was observed a few times. Unique molecular identifier tags were affixed to discrete cDNA molecules. A single record per CDR3 protein comes from TCRdb applying MiXCR to the 5' RACE reads. Among around 78,000 distinct CDR3 sequences listed, around a tenth were seen once. The sample comes from a study of early T cells in non-severe SARS-CoV-2 infection. Study background: The sequenced material was bulk RNA from unsorted whole blood, and its chains were unpaired.

The ends were cut back, 6 bases at V and 5 bases at J, with 8 bases in the middle. CDR3 length: 12 amino acids. Looked up from germline, CDR1 is MNHEY and CDR2 is SMNVEV (reference sequence). The V and J genes are TRBV27 and TRBJ1-5; a possible D gene is TRBD1 (6 bases). The material was whole blood, obtained at baseline. The sequence derives from an adult who was a healthcare worker with PCR-confirmed SARS-CoV-2 infection or an uninfected control (not recorded which). DNA for the CDR3: TGTGCCAGCAGAACAGGGCATCAGCCCCAGCATTTT. Encoded protein: CASRTGHQPQHF.